What follows describes a single T cell receptor (beta chain). The record originates from a study of OX40 agonist ivuxolimab in advanced cancers. CDR3 length: 14 amino acids. The ends were cut back, 7 bases at V and 2 bases at J, with 14 bases in the middle. Germline CDR1 reads MNHEY; CDR2 reads SVGAGI. TCRdb's copy holds only in-frame clones and misses some; the assay was immunoSEQ multiplex PCR. The data show 74,000 or so clones, about 93% seen once. This TCR came from an adult with an advanced solid tumor such as melanoma, head and neck, liver or kidney cancer. The starting material was CD4+ or CD8+ T cells sorted from blood, obtained in a trial of the OX40 agonist ivuxolimab. The V call is TRBV6-5, the J call TRBJ2-5; D could derive from TRBD1 or TRBD2 (5 bases each). DNA for the CDR3: TGTGCCAGCAATCCGGGACGCATGCAAGAGACCCAGTACTTC. Protein: CASNPGRMQETQYF.